This TCR beta chain was documented in a study of technical replicates of blood from a few donors (dated by TCRdb to between 2016 and 2019). Details on this clone: The antigen this receptor binds is unknown. Base qualities are not at hand, and no much larger clone is one base apart.

Libraries were made using the immunoSEQ multiplex PCR assay. This immuneACCESS table, as held by TCRdb, lists in-frame sequences with V and J called but not all clones. Of the missing ones, under half trace to an unresolved V gene in checked studies; the others have no known cause. The sample profile shows under 70,000 clones; more than 85% of them were found once. The ten largest clones take up roughly 5% of the sample. The CDR3 covers 15 residues, taking in both the cysteine and the phenylalanine. CDR3 DNA is the only sequence kept; it has 45 bases, read in frame from the first base. The source of this sequence is a human donor in good health. Some clones in this sample may be carry-over from other donors' samples. Sample: PBMCs. The rearranged segments are TRBV21-1 and TRBJ2-6; the table's D call TRBD1 went unverified against the DNA. TRBV21-1 is given as a pseudogene. The DNA sequence follows: TGTGCCAGCAGCAAAGGGACAGTTGGGGCCAACGTCCTGACTTTC. This is translated as CASSKGTVGANVLTF.